A single sample is the source of the 22 T cell receptor beta chains below, sequenced in a study of blood T cells in healthy people across ages. Then a second PCR, running about 6 to 12 cycles, was carried out with a sample-barcoded 5' primer and a J-beta primer mix. TCRdb recomputed calls from the 5' RACE reads with MiXCR, one row per CDR3 protein. The repertoire holds more than 650,000 distinct CDR3 sequences, with about 26% as singletons. This sample also belongs to another study, concerning T cells of mothers and their children.

Specimen: blood. These receptors all stem from a boy aged 10-17 years in good health.

In its sample, this clonotype was seen a few times. The gene calls are TRBV12-3 or TRBV12-4 and TRBJ2-7, with D unresolved. The CDR3 has 14 amino acids. V dropped 3 bases and J dropped 4 bases, with 13 bases sitting between them. CDR3 in DNA: TGTGCCAGCAGTTTGGGCACAATGGGTTACGAGCAGTACTTC. Amino acids: CASSLGTMGYEQYF.

Many counts were recorded for this clonotype. This chain uses TRBV6-6 with TRBJ2-5; 13 nucleotides line up with TRBD2. The CDR3 loop spans 16 amino acids. The V and J ends lost 7 bases and 5 bases, in that order; junction bases with no gene match: 10. In germline, CDR1 is MNHNY, CDR2 SVGAGI (reference sequence). The CDR3 DNA follows: TGTGCCAGCACCCACACTAGCGGGGGGGGAGGGGAGACCCAGTACTTC. Translating it yields CASTHTSGGGGETQYF.

This clonotype was found a few times. The rearrangement links TRBV10-3 to TRBJ1-1; TRBD1 aligns across 8 bases. The J segment lost 6 bases and the V segment lost 1 base, leaving 10 bases of the junction unmatched. CDR1 and CDR2 (germline): ENHRY, SYGVKD. The CDR3 covers 16 residues. CDR3 sequence (DNA): TGTGCCATCAGTGAGTGGAGAGGTCAGGGGGCGGCTGAAGCTTTCTTT. Translating it yields CAISEWRGQGAAEAFF.

The chain uses TRBV3-1 and TRBJ2-7; D uncertain. Germline lookup yields CDR1 LGHDT and CDR2 YNNKEL (reference sequence). The CDR3 length is 14 residues. The V end was cut by 3 bases, the J end by 0 bases, with 9 bases between. CDR3: CASSQWEVSYEQYF. In DNA form, the CDR3 reads TGTGCCAGCAGCCAGTGGGAAGTCTCCTACGAGCAGTACTTC.

The chain couples TRBV29-1 to TRBJ1-3, with a tentative D call TRBD1 (5 bases). Germline V lookup: CDR1 SQVTM, CDR2 ANQGSEA. V was shortened by 7 bases and J by 0 bases, with 10 bases between the two germline ends. The CDR3 runs 13 residues. The DNA for the CDR3 is TGCAGCGCACATGACAGCTCTGGAAACACCATATATTTT. Translated, it gives CSAHDSSGNTIYF.

This sequence joins TRBV4-1 and TRBJ2-3; 11 bases map to TRBD2. V lost 5 bases to trimming and J lost 12 bases; unmatched junction nucleotides: 7. The CDR3 runs 13 residues. Looked up from germline, CDR1 is MGHRA and CDR2 is YSYEKL. This CDR3 is CASSAPGLADQYF. CDR3 DNA sequence: TGCGCCAGCAGCGCCCCGGGACTAGCGGACCAGTATTTT.

The CDR3 loop is CSTRLSSSTDTQYF. The CDR3 coding sequence is TGCAGCACCCGGTTGAGTTCTAGCACAGATACGCAGTATTTT. V gene TRBV29-1 combines with J gene TRBJ2-3; no clear D. The CDR3 sequence is 14 residues long. Germline CDR1 and CDR2: SQVTM and ANQGSEA. V gave up 8 bases and J gave up 0 bases, with 15 bases separating them.

This clonotype was seen a few times. This chain uses TRBV3-1 with TRBJ2-5; 7 bases are shared with TRBD2. The tail of the sequence fits TRBJ2-7 better, so the J call may be wrong. CDR1 LGHDT and CDR2 YNNKEL come from the germline V gene (reference sequence). The CDR3 has 15 amino acids. Here the CDR3 reads CASSQNVASGYEQYF. As DNA, the CDR3 is TGTGCCAGCAGCCAAAATGTGGCTAGCGGCTACGAGCAGTACTTC.

V is TRBV3-1 and J is TRBJ1-2; 9 bases align to TRBD1. The CDR3 runs 17 residues. After removal of 4 bases from V and 4 bases from J, the junction contained 13 bases not matched to a gene. The germline V gene encodes CDR1 LGHDT and CDR2 YNNKEL (reference sequence). The CDR3 nucleotides are TGTGCCAGCAGCCCTCTTCTACAGGGGGCGCGGTTCTATGGCTACACCTTC. Protein sequence: CASSPLLQGARFYGYTF. Full variable domain (outside the CDR3, taken from reference TRBV3-1 and TRBJ1-2): DTAVSQTPKYLVTQMGNDKSIKCEQNLGHDTMYWYKQDSKKFLKIMFSYNNKELIINETVPNRFSPKSPDKAHLNLHINSLELGDSAVYFCASSPLLQGARFYGYTFGSGTRLTVV.

This chain links TRBV7-2 with TRBJ1-4; 7 nucleotides match TRBD1. Germline V gives CDR1 SGHTA, CDR2 FQGNSA. This CDR3 is built from 13 residues. Unmatched junction bases numbered 4, after V lost 7 bases and J lost 5 bases. The CDR3 DNA sequence: TGTGCCAGCAAGAGGGGACAGAATGAAAAACTGTTTTTT. Amino acids: CASKRGQNEKLFF.

The CDR3: CASSFPGQGYTGELFF. CDR3 bases: TGTGCCAGCAGCTTCCCGGGACAGGGGTACACCGGGGAGCTGTTTTTT. The chain couples TRBV7-9 to TRBJ2-2; 10 nucleotides match TRBD1. Unmatched junction bases numbered 4, after V lost 3 bases and J lost 3 bases. The CDR3 spans 16 residues. Germline loops: CDR1 SEHNR, CDR2 FQNEAQ (reference sequence).

This clonotype occurred once. V and J are TRBV4-1 and TRBJ2-5, with no clear D. The closer fit of TRBJ2-1 to the DNA end suggests the J call may be wrong. CDR1 MGHRA and CDR2 YSYEKL come from the germline V gene. The CDR3 is made up of 15 amino acids. The CDR3 nucleotides read TGCGCCAGCAGCCAAGAGCCGAGAGCCTTCAATGAGCAGTTCTTC. Translating gives CASSQEPRAFNEQFF.

This clonotype was observed a handful of times. V gene TRBV29-1 combines with J gene TRBJ1-1, with D possibly matching TRBD1 (6 bases). This CDR3 has 13 residues. The V gene lost 2 bases and the J gene lost 2 bases, with 9 bases spanning the gap. Germline V gene lookup returns CDR1 SQVTM and CDR2 ANQGSEA. CDR3 nucleotide sequence: TGCAGCGTTGAATCAGGGGTTAACACTGAAGCTTTCTTT. Translated, it gives CSVESGVNTEAFF.

This sequence joins TRBV2 and TRBJ1-1; D remains ambiguous. Germline assignment: CDR1 SNHLY and CDR2 FYNNEI. Trimming removed 2 bases at V and 2 bases at J, with 12 bases between. The CDR3 consists of 15 residues. In nucleotides, the CDR3 is TGTGCCAGCAGTGAACGCTGGACTCGAAACACTGAAGCTTTCTTT. Translating gives CASSERWTRNTEAFF.

This chain links TRBV5-6 with TRBJ2-2, with D maybe TRBD2 (5 bases). This CDR3 spans 14 amino acids. V lost 1 base to trimming and J lost 6 bases, with 10 bases between them. In germline, CDR1 is SGHDT, CDR2 YYEEEE. CDR3 sequence: CASSLILVAGELFF. CDR3 bases: TGTGCCAGCAGCTTGATACTAGTAGCCGGGGAGCTGTTTTTT. The full variable domain, with the rest looked up from reference TRBV5-6 and TRBJ2-2, is DAGVTQSPTHLIKTRGQQVTLRCSPKSGHDTVSWYQQALGQGPQFIFQYYEEEERQRGNFPDRFSGHQFPNYSSELNVNALLLGDSALYLCASSLILVAGELFFGEGSRLTVL.

This clonotype has a handful of counts. This chain joins TRBV13 and TRBJ2-1; 10 nucleotides match TRBD2. The germline V gene encodes CDR1 PRHDT and CDR2 FYEKMQ (reference sequence). The CDR3 runs 15 residues. V was clipped by 3 bases and J by 3 bases; unmatched bases: 2. The CDR3 DNA follows: TGTGCCAGCAGCTTCACTAGCGGGGACTACAATGAGCAGTTCTTC. It yields the protein CASSFTSGDYNEQFF.

The sample holds a few counts of this clonotype. This chain links TRBV20-1 with TRBJ2-5; D is uncertain. The tail of the sequence fits TRBJ2-7 better, so the J call may be wrong. This CDR3 region has 11 residues. CDR1 DFQATT and CDR2 SNEGSKA come from the germline V gene (reference sequence). The CDR3 sequence is CSASSLYEQYF. CDR3 DNA sequence: TGCAGTGCGTCGTCGCTATACGAGCAGTACTTC.

This chain joins TRBV7-9 and TRBJ1-5, with D possibly being TRBD1 (5 bases). V was clipped by 7 bases and J by 1 base, with 11 bases between them. Germline loops: CDR1 SEHNR, CDR2 FQNEAQ (reference sequence). The CDR3 has 14 amino acids. CDR3 region: CASTLEGSNQPQHF. For the CDR3, the DNA is TGTGCCAGCACCCTAGAGGGGAGCAATCAGCCCCAGCATTTT.

The rearrangement uses TRBV20-1 and TRBJ2-3; TRBD2 aligns across 13 bases. This CDR3 is built from 13 residues. Germline CDR1 and CDR2: DFQATT and SNEGSKA (reference sequence). The CDR3, as DNA: TGCTCAGGGACTAGCGGGACGTCAGATACGCAGTATTTT. It specifies CSGTSGTSDTQYF.

The chain couples TRBV5-1 to TRBJ2-7; a weak D match, TRBD1 (6 bases). Looked up from germline, CDR1 is SGHRS and CDR2 is YFSETQ. The CDR3 consists of 14 residues. Trimming removed 4 bases at V and 1 base at J, with 12 bases between. In nucleotides, the CDR3 is TGCGCCAGCAGCCGCTCAGGGGTTTCCTACGAGCAGTACTTC. Translated, it gives CASSRSGVSYEQYF.

This clonotype was picked up many times. V gene TRBV5-1 combines with J gene TRBJ2-1, with TRBD2 identical over 7 bases. This CDR3 has 15 residues. Losses at the gene ends were 4 bases for V and 10 bases for J; bases not matched to a gene: 14. Germline V gene lookup returns CDR1 SGHRS and CDR2 YFSETQ. The CDR3 is CASSLTGLPSEEQFF. CDR3 DNA sequence: TGCGCCAGCAGCCTTACGGGACTACCCTCGGAAGAGCAGTTCTTC. The whole variable domain, remainder taken from reference TRBV5-1 and TRBJ2-1, is KAGVTQTPRYLIKTRGQQVTLSCSPISGHRSVSWYQQTPGQGLQFLFEYFSETQRNKGNFPGRFSGRQFSNSRSEMNVSTLELGDSALYLCASSLTGLPSEEQFFGPGTRLTVL.

This sequence joins TRBV29-1 and TRBJ2-7; 9 bases match TRBD1. Per germline, CDR1 SQVTM and CDR2 ANQGSEA. This CDR3 is built from 13 residues. V was clipped by 6 bases and J by 3 bases; unmatched bases: 6. The CDR3 is CSVTSGQGYEQYF. CDR3 DNA sequence: TGCAGCGTAACATCGGGACAGGGCTACGAGCAGTACTTC.